This T cell receptor beta chain was found in a study of identical twins. This clonotype turned up a few times. Germline V CDR1 and CDR2: SGHTA, FQGNSA. The CDR3 is made up of 15 amino acids. Trimming took 6 bases from V and 0 from J; bases not matched to a gene: 5. TCRdb analysed the 5' RACE reads with MiXCR anew, one entry per CDR3 protein. The repertoire holds about 250,000 distinct CDR3 sequences, with 11% to 15% as singletons. The TCR sequence derives from a woman younger than 35 in good health. The V gene is TRBV7-2, the J gene TRBJ2-7; 10 bases fit TRBD2. Sequenced input: memory (CD45RO+) T cells sorted from blood. The CDR3 nucleotides are TGTGCCAGCAGTCGGGGACTAGCGAGCTCCTACGAGCAGTACTTC. The encoded protein is CASSRGLASSYEQYF.